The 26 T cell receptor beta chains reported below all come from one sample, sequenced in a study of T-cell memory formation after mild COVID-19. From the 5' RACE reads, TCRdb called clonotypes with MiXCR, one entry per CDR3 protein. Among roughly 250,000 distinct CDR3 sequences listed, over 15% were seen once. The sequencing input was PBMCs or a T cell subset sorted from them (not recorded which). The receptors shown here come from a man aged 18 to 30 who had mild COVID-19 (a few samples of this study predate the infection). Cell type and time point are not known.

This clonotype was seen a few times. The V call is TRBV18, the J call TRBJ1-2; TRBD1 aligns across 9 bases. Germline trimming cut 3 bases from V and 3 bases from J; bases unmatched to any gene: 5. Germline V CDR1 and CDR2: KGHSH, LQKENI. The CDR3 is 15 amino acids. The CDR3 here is CASSPRQGEHYGYTF. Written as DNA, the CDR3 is TGTGCCAGCTCACCCAGACAGGGGGAACACTATGGCTACACCTTC.

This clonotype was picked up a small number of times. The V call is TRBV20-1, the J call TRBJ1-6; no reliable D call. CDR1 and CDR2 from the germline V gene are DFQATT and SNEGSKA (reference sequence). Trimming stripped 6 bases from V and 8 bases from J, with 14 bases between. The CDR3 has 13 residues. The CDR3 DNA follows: TGCAGTGCGGTGCGTTCGGTCCATTCACCCCTCCACTTT. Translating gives CSAVRSVHSPLHF.

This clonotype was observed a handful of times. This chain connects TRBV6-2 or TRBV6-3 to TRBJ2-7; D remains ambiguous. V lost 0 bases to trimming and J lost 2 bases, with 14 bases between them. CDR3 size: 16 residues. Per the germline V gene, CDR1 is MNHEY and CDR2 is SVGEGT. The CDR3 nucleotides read TGTGCCAGCAGTTACTCAAGCCTTGGATATCCCTACGAGCAGTACTTC. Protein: CASSYSSLGYPYEQYF.

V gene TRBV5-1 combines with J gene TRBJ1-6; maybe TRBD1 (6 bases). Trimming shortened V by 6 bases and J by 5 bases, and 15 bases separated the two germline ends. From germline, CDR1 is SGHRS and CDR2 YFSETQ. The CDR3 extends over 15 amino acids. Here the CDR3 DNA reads TGCGCCAGCACCCCACAGGGTATGAATAATTCACCCCTCCACTTT. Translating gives CASTPQGMNNSPLHF.

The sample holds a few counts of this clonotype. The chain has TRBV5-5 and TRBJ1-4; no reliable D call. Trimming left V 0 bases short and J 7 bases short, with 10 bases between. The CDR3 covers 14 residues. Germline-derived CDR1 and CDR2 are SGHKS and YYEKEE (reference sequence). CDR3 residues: CASSLVRFSEKLFF. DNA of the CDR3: TGTGCCAGCAGCTTGGTGAGATTCAGTGAAAAACTGTTTTTT.

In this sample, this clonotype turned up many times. The CDR3 is CASSQMDGTEAFF. The DNA of the CDR3 is TGCGCCAGCAGCCAGATGGACGGGACTGAAGCTTTCTTT. This chain uses TRBV5-1 with TRBJ1-1; D is unclear. The CDR3 runs 13 residues. Germline values: CDR1 SGHRS, CDR2 YFSETQ. Deletions cut 4 bases from V and 5 bases from J, with 12 bases between.

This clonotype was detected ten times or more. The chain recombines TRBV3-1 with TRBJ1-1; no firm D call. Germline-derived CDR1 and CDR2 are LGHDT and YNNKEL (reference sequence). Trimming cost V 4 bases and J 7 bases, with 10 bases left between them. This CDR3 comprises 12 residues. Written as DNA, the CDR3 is TGTGCCAGCAGCCGGGAGTATGGTGAAGCTTTCTTT. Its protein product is CASSREYGEAFF.

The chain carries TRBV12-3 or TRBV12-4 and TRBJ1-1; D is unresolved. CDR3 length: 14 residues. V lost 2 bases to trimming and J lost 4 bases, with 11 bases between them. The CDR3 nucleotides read TGTGCCAGCAGTTTAAAGGGAGGCGTCACTGAAGCTTTCTTT. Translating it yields CASSLKGGVTEAFF.

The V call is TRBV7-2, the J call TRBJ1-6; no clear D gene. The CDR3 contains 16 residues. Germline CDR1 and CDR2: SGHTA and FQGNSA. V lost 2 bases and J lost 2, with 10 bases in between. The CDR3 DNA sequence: TGTGCCAGCAGCTTATCCGCGCGGCCCTATAATTCACCCCTCCACTTT. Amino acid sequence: CASSLSARPYNSPLHF. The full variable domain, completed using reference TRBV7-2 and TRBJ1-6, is GAGVSQSPSNKVTEKGKDVELRCDPISGHTALYWYRQSLGQGLEFLIYFQGNSAPDKSGLPSDRFSAERTGGSVSTLTIQRTQQEDSAVYLCASSLSARPYNSPLHFGNGTRLTVT.

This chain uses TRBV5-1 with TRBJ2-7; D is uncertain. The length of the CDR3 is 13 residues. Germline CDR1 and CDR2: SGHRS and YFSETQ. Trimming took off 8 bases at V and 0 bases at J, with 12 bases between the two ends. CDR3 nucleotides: TGCGCCAGAGACCGCTGTACCTCCTACGAGCAGTACGTC. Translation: CARDRCTSYEQYV.

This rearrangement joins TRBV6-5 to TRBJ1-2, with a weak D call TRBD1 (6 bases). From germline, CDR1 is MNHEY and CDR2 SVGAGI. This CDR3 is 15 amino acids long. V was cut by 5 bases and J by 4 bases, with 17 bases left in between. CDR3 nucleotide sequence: TGTGCCAGCAGTAGCACAGGGCGACGGATCTATGGCTACACCTTC. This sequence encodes CASSSTGRRIYGYTF.

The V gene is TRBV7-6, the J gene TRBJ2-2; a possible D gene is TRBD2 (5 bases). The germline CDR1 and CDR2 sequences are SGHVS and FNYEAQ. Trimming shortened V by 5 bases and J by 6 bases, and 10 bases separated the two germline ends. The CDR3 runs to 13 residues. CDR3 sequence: CASSPGVSGELFF. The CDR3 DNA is TGTGCCAGCAGCCCCGGGGTATCCGGGGAGCTGTTTTTT.

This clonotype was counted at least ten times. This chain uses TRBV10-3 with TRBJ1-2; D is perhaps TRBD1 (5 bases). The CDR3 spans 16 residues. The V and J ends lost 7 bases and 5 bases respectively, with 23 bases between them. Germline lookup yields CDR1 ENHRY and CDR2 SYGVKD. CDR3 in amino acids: CAITQNPGRTVYGYTF. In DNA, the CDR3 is TGTGCCATCACCCAGAATCCGGGACGAACTGTGTATGGCTACACCTTC.

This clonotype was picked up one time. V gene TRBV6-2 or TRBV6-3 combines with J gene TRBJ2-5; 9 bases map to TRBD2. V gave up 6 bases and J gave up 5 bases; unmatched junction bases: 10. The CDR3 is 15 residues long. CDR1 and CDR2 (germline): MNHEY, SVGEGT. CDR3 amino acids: CASSASGAADETQYF. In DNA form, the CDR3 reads TGTGCCAGCAGCGCTAGCGGGGCAGCGGACGAGACCCAGTACTTC.

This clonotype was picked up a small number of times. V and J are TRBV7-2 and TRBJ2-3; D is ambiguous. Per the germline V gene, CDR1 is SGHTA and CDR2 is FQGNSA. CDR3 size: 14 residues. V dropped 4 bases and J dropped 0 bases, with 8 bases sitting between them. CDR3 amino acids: CASSWSDSTDTQYF. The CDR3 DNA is TGTGCCAGCAGCTGGTCAGATAGCACAGATACGCAGTATTTT.

The CDR3 DNA sequence: TGTGCCAGCAGCTCTAGACTAGCGGGGGGGAATGAGCAGTTCTTC. Protein product: CASSSRLAGGNEQFF. This chain connects TRBV7-3 to TRBJ2-1; 14 nucleotides align to TRBD2. Germline V lookup: CDR1 SGHTA, CDR2 FQGTGA. This CDR3 is 15 amino acids long. J was trimmed by 7 bases and V by 4 bases; bases with no gene match: 3.

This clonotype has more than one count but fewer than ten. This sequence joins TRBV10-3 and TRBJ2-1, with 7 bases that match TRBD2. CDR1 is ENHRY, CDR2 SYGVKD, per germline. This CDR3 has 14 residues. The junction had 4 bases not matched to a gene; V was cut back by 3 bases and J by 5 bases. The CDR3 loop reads CAISDPGGDNEQFF. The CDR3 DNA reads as TGTGCCATCAGTGACCCTGGGGGGGACAATGAGCAGTTCTTC.

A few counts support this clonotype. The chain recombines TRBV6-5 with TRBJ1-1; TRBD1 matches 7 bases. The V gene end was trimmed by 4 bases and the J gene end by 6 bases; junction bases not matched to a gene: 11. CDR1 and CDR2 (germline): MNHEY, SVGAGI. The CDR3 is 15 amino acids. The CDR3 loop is CASSSRGGDEAEAFF. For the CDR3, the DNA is TGTGCCAGCAGTTCCCGAGGGGGCGATGAGGCTGAAGCTTTCTTT.

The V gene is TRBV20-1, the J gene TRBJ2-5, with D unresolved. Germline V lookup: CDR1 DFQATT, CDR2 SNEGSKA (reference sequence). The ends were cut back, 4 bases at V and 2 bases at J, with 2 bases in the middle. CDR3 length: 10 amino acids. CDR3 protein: CSATQETQYF. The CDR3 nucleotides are TGCAGTGCTACTCAAGAGACCCAGTACTTC.

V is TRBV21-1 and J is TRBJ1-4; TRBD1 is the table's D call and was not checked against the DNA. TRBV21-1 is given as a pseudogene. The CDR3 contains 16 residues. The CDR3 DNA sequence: TGTGCCAGCAGCAAACCCAGGGGGGGGACTAATGAAAAACTGTTTTTT. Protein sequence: CASSKPRGGTNEKLFF.

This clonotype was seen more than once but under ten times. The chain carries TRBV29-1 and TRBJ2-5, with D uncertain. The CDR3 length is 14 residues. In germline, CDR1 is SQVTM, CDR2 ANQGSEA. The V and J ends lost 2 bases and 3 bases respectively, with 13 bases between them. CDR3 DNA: TGCAGCGTTGAAACCCCTGGAAACAAAGAGACCCAGTACTTC. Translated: CSVETPGNKETQYF. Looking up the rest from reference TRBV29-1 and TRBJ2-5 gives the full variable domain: SAVISQKPSRDICQRGTSLTIQCQVDSQVTMMFWYRQQPGQSLTLIATANQGSEATYESGFVIDKFPISRPNLTFSTLTVSNMSPEDSSIYLCSVETPGNKETQYFGPGTRLLVL.

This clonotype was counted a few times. The CDR3 loop is CASIRDSSTDTQYF. CDR3 bases: TGCGCCAGCATCCGGGACAGCAGCACAGATACGCAGTATTTT. The V call is TRBV5-1, the J call TRBJ2-3, with 7 bases that match TRBD1. V was pared by 6 bases and J by 0 bases, with 4 bases of the junction left unmatched. The CDR3 is made up of 14 amino acids. CDR1 and CDR2 from the germline V gene are SGHRS and YFSETQ.

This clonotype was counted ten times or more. DNA of the CDR3: TGTGCCAGCAGCTTGAGGCAGGGGCAGGGGGAGACCCAGTACTTC. The encoded protein is CASSLRQGQGETQYF. The gene calls are TRBV5-5 and TRBJ2-5; weak D call: TRBD1 (6 bases). Between the trimmed V and J ends, which lost 1 base and 5 bases, there was a span of 15 bases. Per germline, CDR1 SGHKS and CDR2 YYEKEE (reference sequence). The CDR3 is 15 residues long.

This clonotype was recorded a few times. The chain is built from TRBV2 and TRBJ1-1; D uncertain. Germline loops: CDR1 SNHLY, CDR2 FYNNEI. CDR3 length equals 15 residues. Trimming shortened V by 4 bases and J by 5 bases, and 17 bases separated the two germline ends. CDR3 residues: CASSVEDLPRTEAFF. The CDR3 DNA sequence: TGTGCCAGCAGTGTGGAGGACCTTCCGAGGACTGAAGCTTTCTTT.

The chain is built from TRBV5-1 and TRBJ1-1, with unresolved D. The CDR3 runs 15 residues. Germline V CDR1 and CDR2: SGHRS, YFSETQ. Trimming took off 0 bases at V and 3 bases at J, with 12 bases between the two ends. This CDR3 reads CASSLVWGRDTEAFF. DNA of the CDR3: TGCGCCAGCAGCTTGGTATGGGGTCGGGACACTGAAGCTTTCTTT.

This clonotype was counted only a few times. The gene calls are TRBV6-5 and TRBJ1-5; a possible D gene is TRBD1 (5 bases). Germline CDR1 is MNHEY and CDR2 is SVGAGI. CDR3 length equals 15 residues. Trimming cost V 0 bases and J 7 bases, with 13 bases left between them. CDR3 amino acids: CASSYSISGHQPQHF. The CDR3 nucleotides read TGTGCCAGCAGTTACTCGATATCAGGGCACCAGCCCCAGCATTTT.